Sequencing of this T cell receptor (beta chain) was carried out in a study of blood T cell repertoires in COVID-19. On the study more broadly: Donors in the United States, Italy and Spain gave samples during acute or convalescent COVID-19.

Original methodology: Counts of nucleated cells, estimated from reference gene primer amplification, were obtained. The table came from immunoSEQ multiplex PCR; TCRdb's copy has only in-frame clones and leaves some out. The V and J calls and clone size come from that table; D and trimming were worked out from the DNA. The data show about 94,000 clones, 80% seen once. The germline V gene has CDR1 SGDLS and CDR2 YYNGEE. This CDR3 region has 16 residues. Trimming stripped 0 bases from V and 4 bases from J, with 15 bases between. The receptor was derived from a woman older than 75 with acute or convalescent COVID-19. The source material was peripheral blood. V usage is TRBV9 and J usage is TRBJ2-3; TRBD1 might be the D (6 bases). The CDR3 nucleotides read TGTGCCAGCAGCGTAGGAGTAGCCCCAGGGGCAGATACGCAGTATTTT. Residues: CASSVGVAPGADTQYF.